Each of the 27 T cell receptor beta chains below was sequenced from the same sample in a study of response to subunit inactivated influenza vaccine. TCRdb reprocessed the RT-PCR reads with MiXCR, giving one entry per CDR3 protein. This table has hundreds of thousands of distinct CDR3 sequences, about 12% appearing once. The material was PBMCs from blood, obtained on the day of vaccination. These receptors came from a man aged 45-65 years who received an inactivated influenza vaccine.

In its sample, this clonotype was seen a few times. The chain uses TRBV7-9 and TRBJ1-2; weak D call: TRBD1 (6 bases). There are 14 residues in the CDR3. Trimming pared 0 bases from V and 8 bases from J, leaving 13 bases between. The germline gives CDR1 SEHNR, CDR2 FQNEAQ (reference sequence). CDR3 bases: TGTGCCAGCAGCTTAGCGCCGGACAGCGGCGGCTACACCTTC. It translates to CASSLAPDSGGYTF.

This clonotype was observed a handful of times. The rearrangement uses TRBV7-2 and TRBJ2-1; no reliable D call. V lost 5 bases to trimming and J lost 9 bases, with 14 bases between them. The germline V gene encodes CDR1 SGHTA and CDR2 FQGNSA. This CDR3 has 13 amino acids. In nucleotides, the CDR3 is TGTGCCAGCAGCGCACCGACGATGACTGAGCAGTTCTTC. It is translated as CASSAPTMTEQFF.

This clonotype was seen at least ten times. V is TRBV9 and J is TRBJ2-3, with D possibly matching TRBD2 (6 bases). Germline V gives CDR1 SGDLS, CDR2 YYNGEE. Trimming pared 3 bases from V and 6 bases from J, leaving 8 bases between. The CDR3 length is 12 residues. The DNA of the CDR3 is TGTGCCAGCAGCGACCGGGGGGATACGCAGTATTTT. It codes for CASSDRGDTQYF.

In this sample, this clonotype turned up a few times. V usage is TRBV7-2 and J usage is TRBJ2-5, with 8 bases fitting TRBD2. Trimming removed 2 bases from V and 5 bases from J; junction bases left unmatched: 4. CDR3 length equals 14 residues. CDR1 and CDR2 from the germline V gene are SGHTA and FQGNSA. The CDR3 protein is CASSLYGTSETQYF. The CDR3 nucleotides are TGTGCCAGCAGCTTATATGGGACTAGTGAGACCCAGTACTTC.

In nucleotides, the CDR3 is TGTGCCAGCAGTACACACATAGATACGCAGTATTTT. It codes for CASSTHIDTQYF. The chain joins TRBV2 to TRBJ2-3, with D hard to call. There are 12 residues in the CDR3. V was shortened by 5 bases and J by 5 bases, with 8 bases between the two germline ends. Per germline, CDR1 SNHLY and CDR2 FYNNEI.

The gene calls are TRBV21-1 and TRBJ2-7; the table calls TRBD1, which could not be checked here. TRBV21-1 is a pseudogene segment. The CDR3 consists of 17 residues. CDR3 in amino acids: CASSRDWGECKDYEQYF. The CDR3 DNA sequence: TGTGCCAGCAGCAGGGATTGGGGGGAATGCAAAGACTACGAGCAGTACTTC.

This clonotype has only a few counts. This chain joins TRBV4-2 and TRBJ2-1, with TRBD2 matching 10 bases. CDR1 is LGHNA, CDR2 YNFKEQ, per germline. The CDR3 length is 18 residues. V lost 0 bases, J lost 3 bases, and 8 bases stayed unmatched. Written as DNA, the CDR3 is TGTGCCAGCAGCCAAGAACCTAGCGGGAGTGCCTTCTACAATGAGCAGTTCTTC. Its protein product is CASSQEPSGSAFYNEQFF.

V usage is TRBV30 and J usage is TRBJ2-1; TRBD2 might be the D (7 bases). From germline, CDR1 is GTSNPN and CDR2 SVGIG (reference sequence). V lost 3 bases to trimming and J lost 6 bases, with 18 bases between them. This CDR3 is 15 amino acids long. The CDR3 region is CAWRPWGGSINEQFF. CDR3 in DNA: TGTGCCTGGAGGCCATGGGGGGGCAGCATCAATGAGCAGTTCTTC.

The chain couples TRBV12-3 or TRBV12-4 to TRBJ2-1, with a possible D match to TRBD1 (5 bases). The CDR3 has 15 amino acids. Trimming took 6 bases from V and 12 from J, leaving 24 bases between them. The CDR3 loop reads CASSPVAGYSSGQFF. CDR3 bases: TGTGCCAGCAGCCCCGTAGCAGGGTACAGTTCGGGGCAGTTCTTC.

The chain carries TRBV5-1 and TRBJ2-5; a weak D match, TRBD2 (5 bases). Germline V gene data show CDR1 as SGHRS and CDR2 as YFSETQ. The CDR3 loop spans 15 amino acids. Trimming stripped 4 bases from V and 5 bases from J, with 18 bases between. CDR3 region: CASSLQVVATETQYF. CDR3 bases: TGCGCCAGCAGCCTCCAGGTGGTAGCGACTGAGACCCAGTACTTC. Together with reference TRBV5-1 and TRBJ2-5, the CDR3 gives the full variable domain: KAGVTQTPRYLIKTRGQQVTLSCSPISGHRSVSWYQQTPGQGLQFLFEYFSETQRNKGNFPGRFSGRQFSNSRSEMNVSTLELGDSALYLCASSLQVVATETQYFGPGTRLLVL.

This chain uses TRBV19 with TRBJ2-7, with D perhaps matching TRBD1 (6 bases). The V and J ends lost 4 bases and 2 bases respectively, with 15 bases between them. The CDR3 is made up of 15 amino acids. Germline V gives CDR1 LNHDA, CDR2 SQIVND (reference sequence). The CDR3 DNA is TGTGCCAGTAGTACACCGGGACACAATACCTACGAGCAGTACTTC. It encodes CASSTPGHNTYEQYF.

This chain uses TRBV5-1 with TRBJ2-2; D gene unclear. This CDR3 contains 14 residues. The V end was cut by 0 bases, the J end by 3 bases, with 6 bases between. CDR1 is SGHRS, CDR2 YFSETQ, per germline. The CDR3 protein is CASSLEAYTGELFF. The CDR3 DNA reads as TGCGCCAGCAGCTTGGAGGCCTACACCGGGGAGCTGTTTTTT.

The chain couples TRBV6-5 to TRBJ2-5; the D is unclear. This CDR3 has 15 residues. Germline V gives CDR1 MNHEY, CDR2 SVGAGI. V dropped 6 bases and J dropped 4 bases, with 18 bases sitting between them. The CDR3 sequence is CASSYSPVIRETQYF. CDR3 in DNA: TGTGCCAGCAGCTATTCCCCGGTCATACGAGAGACCCAGTACTTC.

The table lists this clonotype with a few counts. This chain uses TRBV13 with TRBJ2-7; D is ambiguous. Trimming left V 4 bases short and J 3 bases short, with 19 bases between. This CDR3 comprises 16 residues. The germline gives CDR1 PRHDT, CDR2 FYEKMQ (reference sequence). In DNA, the CDR3 is TGTGCCAGCAGCTCACCGTCGTCTCAAGGGCTCTACGAGCAGTACTTC. Its translation is CASSSPSSQGLYEQYF.

Many counts were recorded for this clonotype. The chain combines TRBV5-1 with TRBJ2-2, with D possibly TRBD1 on 5 matching bases. The V end was cut by 0 bases, the J end by 4 bases, with 7 bases between. Germline V gene sequence: CDR1 SGHRS, CDR2 YFSETQ. CDR3 length: 14 amino acids. This CDR3 reads CASSLAGITGELFF. The CDR3 DNA reads TGCGCCAGCAGCTTGGCAGGGATCACCGGGGAGCTGTTTTTT. The full variable domain, its missing parts supplied by reference TRBV5-1 and TRBJ2-2, is KAGVTQTPRYLIKTRGQQVTLSCSPISGHRSVSWYQQTPGQGLQFLFEYFSETQRNKGNFPGRFSGRQFSNSRSEMNVSTLELGDSALYLCASSLAGITGELFFGEGSRLTVL.

The chain uses TRBV20-1 and TRBJ2-3, with 7 bases that match TRBD2. The germline V gene encodes CDR1 DFQATT and CDR2 SNEGSKA (reference sequence). The CDR3 has 15 residues. Trimming cost V 5 bases and J 1 base; bases outside gene matches: 9. Here the CDR3 reads CSARMASGGTDTQYF. In nucleotides, the CDR3 is TGCAGTGCTCGAATGGCTAGCGGAGGCACAGATACGCAGTATTTT.

V is TRBV18 and J is TRBJ2-7, with a weak D call TRBD1 (5 bases). The germline V and J ends were trimmed by 2 bases and 8 bases, with 19 bases remaining between them. This CDR3 region has 15 residues. The germline V gene encodes CDR1 KGHSH and CDR2 LQKENI. The CDR3 DNA is TGTGCCAGCTCACCATATGTTGTCGGACATTTCAAGCAGTACTTC. This gives the protein CASSPYVVGHFKQYF.

In its sample, this clonotype was seen a few times. V is TRBV7-9 and J is TRBJ2-3, with a weak D call TRBD1 (5 bases). Germline CDR1 and CDR2: SEHNR and FQNEAQ (reference sequence). The CDR3 runs to 15 residues. Trimming pared 1 base from V and 3 bases from J, leaving 11 bases between. This CDR3 is CASSLDVRVTDTQYF. The DNA for the CDR3 is TGTGCCAGCAGCTTAGATGTCAGGGTAACAGATACGCAGTATTTT.

The V call is TRBV12-3 or TRBV12-4, the J call TRBJ2-7, with no clear D. This CDR3 is 13 amino acids long. Trimming pared 5 bases from V and 0 bases from J, leaving 8 bases between. The CDR3 loop reads CASSDKSSYEQYF. The DNA for the CDR3 is TGTGCCAGCAGTGACAAGAGCTCCTACGAGCAGTACTTC.

This clonotype was observed a few times. The rearrangement joins TRBV27 to TRBJ2-1; D possibly corresponds to TRBD1 (6 bases). The CDR3 sequence is 16 residues long. The V gene lost 5 bases and the J gene lost 0 bases, with 14 bases spanning the gap. The germline gives CDR1 MNHEY, CDR2 SMNVEV (reference sequence). The CDR3 DNA sequence: TGTGCCAGCAGTAAGGGGGTGACCAGCTCCTACAATGAGCAGTTCTTC. As protein: CASSKGVTSSYNEQFF.

This clonotype was seen ten or more times. The chain uses TRBV14 and TRBJ2-1, with TRBD2 matching over 7 bases. This CDR3 spans 16 amino acids. The germline V gene has CDR1 SGHDN and CDR2 FVKESK. Unmatched junction bases numbered 8, after V lost 0 bases and J lost 6 bases. The CDR3 here is CASSQELRGTSNEQFF. CDR3 sequence (DNA): TGTGCCAGCAGCCAAGAACTGCGGGGGACGTCCAATGAGCAGTTCTTC.

The CDR3 DNA is TGTGCCAGCAGCTTGGTGACAGGGAGGCGAGAGACCCAGTACTTC. Translating it yields CASSLVTGRRETQYF. The J gene is TRBJ2-5, the V gene TRBV5-5, with D possibly being TRBD1 (7 bases). The CDR3 sequence is 15 residues long. Germline V gives CDR1 SGHKS, CDR2 YYEKEE (reference sequence). Trimming removed 0 bases at V and 4 bases at J, with 13 bases between.

CDR3 sequence (DNA): TGTGCCACCAGCCGAGGCGGGGGGCGTTACAATGAGCAGTTCTTC. As protein: CATSRGGGRYNEQFF. This chain uses TRBV15 with TRBJ2-1; 8 bases align to TRBD2. The CDR3 has 15 residues. The ends lost 5 bases at V and 4 bases at J; junction bases unmatched: 7. CDR1 is LNHNV, CDR2 YYDKDF, per germline (reference sequence).

This clonotype appeared many times. The V gene is TRBV20-1, the J gene TRBJ2-5, with 7 bases that match TRBD2. The trim removed 4 bases at V and 5 bases at J, leaving 10 bases unmatched. Germline CDR1 is DFQATT and CDR2 is SNEGSKA (reference sequence). This CDR3 has 14 residues. CDR3 protein: CSANLGGGVETQYF. CDR3 in DNA: TGCAGTGCTAATCTTGGCGGGGGAGTGGAGACCCAGTACTTC.

J is TRBJ2-3 and V is TRBV20-1; TRBD1 might be the D (6 bases). The CDR3 covers 15 residues. Deletions cut 8 bases from V and 2 bases from J, with 20 bases between. Germline assignment: CDR1 DFQATT and CDR2 SNEGSKA (reference sequence). The CDR3: CSPSQAGAPTDTQYF. The CDR3 nucleotides are TGCAGTCCCTCCCAGGCAGGGGCCCCCACAGATACGCAGTATTTT.

This clonotype was counted at least ten times. V is TRBV15 and J is TRBJ2-2; no definite D call. V was shortened by 0 bases and J by 7 bases, with 6 bases between the two germline ends. The germline CDR1 and CDR2 sequences are LNHNV and YYDKDF (reference sequence). This CDR3 region has 13 residues. The CDR3: CATSRDNLGELFF. The DNA for the CDR3 is TGTGCCACCAGCAGAGACAACCTCGGGGAGCTGTTTTTT.

This clonotype was recorded a few times. This chain connects TRBV20-1 to TRBJ2-6; 11 nucleotides align to TRBD1. Losses at the gene ends were 5 bases for V and 0 bases for J; bases not matched to a gene: 6. Germline V gene data show CDR1 as DFQATT and CDR2 as SNEGSKA (reference sequence). The CDR3 runs to 17 residues. The CDR3 loop reads CSALQGQGASGANVLTF. The CDR3, as DNA: TGCAGTGCTCTCCAAGGACAGGGGGCCTCTGGGGCCAACGTCCTGACTTTC.